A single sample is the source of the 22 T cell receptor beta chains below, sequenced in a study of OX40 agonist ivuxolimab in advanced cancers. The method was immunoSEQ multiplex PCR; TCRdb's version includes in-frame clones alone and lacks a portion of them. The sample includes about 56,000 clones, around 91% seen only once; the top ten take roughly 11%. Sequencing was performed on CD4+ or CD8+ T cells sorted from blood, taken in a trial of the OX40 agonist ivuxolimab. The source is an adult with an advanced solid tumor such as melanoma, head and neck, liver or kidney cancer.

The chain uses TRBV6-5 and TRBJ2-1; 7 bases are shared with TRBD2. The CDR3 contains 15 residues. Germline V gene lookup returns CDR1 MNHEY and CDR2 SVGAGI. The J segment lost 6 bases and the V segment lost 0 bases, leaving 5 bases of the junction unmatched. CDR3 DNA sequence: TGTGCCAGCAGTTACTCAGGACTAGGGGTCAATGAGCAGTTCTTC. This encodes CASSYSGLGVNEQFF.

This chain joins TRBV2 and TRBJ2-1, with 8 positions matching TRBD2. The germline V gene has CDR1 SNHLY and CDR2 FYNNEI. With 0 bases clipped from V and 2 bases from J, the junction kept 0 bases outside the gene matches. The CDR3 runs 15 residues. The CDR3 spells CASSEAGRAYNEQFF. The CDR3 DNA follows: TGTGCCAGCAGTGAAGCCGGGAGGGCCTACAATGAGCAGTTCTTC.

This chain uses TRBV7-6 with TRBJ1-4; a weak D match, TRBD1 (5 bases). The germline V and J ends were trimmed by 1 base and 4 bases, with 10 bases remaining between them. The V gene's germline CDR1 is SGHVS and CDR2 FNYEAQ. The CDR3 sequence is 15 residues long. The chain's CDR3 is CASSLETAFNEKLFF. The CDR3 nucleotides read TGTGCCAGCAGCTTAGAGACAGCCTTTAATGAAAAACTGTTTTTT.

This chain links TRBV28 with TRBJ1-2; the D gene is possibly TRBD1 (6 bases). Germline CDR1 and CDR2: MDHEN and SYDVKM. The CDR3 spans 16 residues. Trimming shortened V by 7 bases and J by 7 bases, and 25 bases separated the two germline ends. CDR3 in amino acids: CASTPPTGLMTGGYTF. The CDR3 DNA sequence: TGTGCCAGCACCCCCCCGACAGGACTAATGACTGGTGGCTACACCTTC.

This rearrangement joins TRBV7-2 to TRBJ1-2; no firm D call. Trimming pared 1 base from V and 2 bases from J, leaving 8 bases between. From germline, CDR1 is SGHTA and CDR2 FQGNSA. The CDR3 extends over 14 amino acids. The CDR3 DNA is TGTGCCAGCAGCTTAGAAAAAGGGAACTATGGCTACACCTTC. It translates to CASSLEKGNYGYTF.

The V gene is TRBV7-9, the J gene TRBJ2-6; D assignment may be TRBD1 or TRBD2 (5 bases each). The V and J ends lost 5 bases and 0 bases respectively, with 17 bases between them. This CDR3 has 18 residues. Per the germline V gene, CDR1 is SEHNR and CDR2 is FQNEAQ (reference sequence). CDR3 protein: CASSQGRPRSSGANVLTF. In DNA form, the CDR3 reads TGTGCCAGCAGCCAGGGACGCCCCCGGAGCTCTGGGGCCAACGTCCTGACTTTC.

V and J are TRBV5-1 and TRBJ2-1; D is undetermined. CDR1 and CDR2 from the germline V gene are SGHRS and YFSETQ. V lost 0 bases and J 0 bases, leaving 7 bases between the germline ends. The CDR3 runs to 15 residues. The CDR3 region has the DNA TGCGCCAGCAGCTTGGGGGCAACCTCCTACAATGAGCAGTTCTTC. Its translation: CASSLGATSYNEQFF.

CDR3 in amino acids: CSVALGGSTEAFF. In nucleotides, the CDR3 is TGCAGCGTTGCCCTAGGGGGTAGCACTGAAGCTTTCTTT. The chain has TRBV29-1 and TRBJ1-1, with D perhaps matching TRBD1 (6 bases). V gave up 4 bases and J gave up 4 bases, with 13 bases separating them. The germline V gene encodes CDR1 SQVTM and CDR2 ANQGSEA. This CDR3 contains 13 residues.

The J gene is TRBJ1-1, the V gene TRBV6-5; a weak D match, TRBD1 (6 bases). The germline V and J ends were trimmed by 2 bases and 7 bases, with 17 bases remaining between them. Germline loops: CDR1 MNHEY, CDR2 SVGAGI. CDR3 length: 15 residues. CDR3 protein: CASSYGLAGEVEAFF. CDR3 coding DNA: TGTGCCAGCAGTTACGGCCTGGCAGGGGAAGTTGAAGCTTTCTTT.

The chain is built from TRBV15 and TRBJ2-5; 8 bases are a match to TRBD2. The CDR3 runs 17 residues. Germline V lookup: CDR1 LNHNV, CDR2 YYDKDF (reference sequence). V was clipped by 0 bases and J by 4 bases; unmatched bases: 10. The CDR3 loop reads CATSRDFGLAGGETQYF. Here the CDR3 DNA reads TGTGCCACCAGCAGAGATTTCGGGTTGGCGGGGGGAGAGACCCAGTACTTC.

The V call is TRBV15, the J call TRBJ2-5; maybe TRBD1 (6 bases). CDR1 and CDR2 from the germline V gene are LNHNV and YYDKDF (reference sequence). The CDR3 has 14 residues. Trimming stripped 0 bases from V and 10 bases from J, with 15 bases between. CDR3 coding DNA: TGTGCCACCAGCAGAGATGCAGTCCAGGGGAGCCAGTACTTC. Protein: CATSRDAVQGSQYF.

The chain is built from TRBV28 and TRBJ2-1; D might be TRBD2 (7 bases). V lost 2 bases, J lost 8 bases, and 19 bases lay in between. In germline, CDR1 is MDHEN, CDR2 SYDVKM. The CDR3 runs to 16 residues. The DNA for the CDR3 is TGTGCCAGCAGTTTAGGGGGGGCCGTTTCTTGGCATGAGCAGTTCTTC. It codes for CASSLGGAVSWHEQFF.

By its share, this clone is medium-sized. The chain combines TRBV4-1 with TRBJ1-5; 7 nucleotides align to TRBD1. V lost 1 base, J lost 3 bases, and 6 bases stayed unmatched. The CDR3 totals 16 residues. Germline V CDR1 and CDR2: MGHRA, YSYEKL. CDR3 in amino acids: CASSQATGVANQPQHF. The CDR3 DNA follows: TGCGCCAGCAGCCAAGCAACAGGGGTGGCCAATCAGCCCCAGCATTTT.

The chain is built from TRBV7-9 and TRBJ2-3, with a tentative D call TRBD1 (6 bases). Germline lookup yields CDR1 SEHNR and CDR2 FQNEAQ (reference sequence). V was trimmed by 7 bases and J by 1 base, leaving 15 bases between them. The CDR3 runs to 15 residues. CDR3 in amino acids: CASNLGAVGTDTQYF. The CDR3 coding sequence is TGTGCCAGCAACTTGGGGGCGGTGGGCACAGATACGCAGTATTTT.

CDR3: CASSMPEPNTEAFF. As DNA, the CDR3 is TGTGCCAGTAGTATGCCAGAGCCGAACACTGAAGCTTTCTTT. This rearrangement joins TRBV19 to TRBJ1-1; D unresolved. This CDR3 has 14 residues. Germline CDR1 reads LNHDA; CDR2 reads SQIVND (reference sequence). Trimming left V 3 bases short and J 1 base short, with 9 bases between.

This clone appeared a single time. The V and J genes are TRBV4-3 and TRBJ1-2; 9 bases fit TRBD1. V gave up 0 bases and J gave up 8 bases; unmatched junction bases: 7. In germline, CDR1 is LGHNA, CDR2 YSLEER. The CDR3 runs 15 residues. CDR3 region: CASSQDFGQGWGYTF. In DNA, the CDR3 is TGCGCCAGCAGCCAAGATTTTGGACAGGGGTGGGGCTACACCTTC.

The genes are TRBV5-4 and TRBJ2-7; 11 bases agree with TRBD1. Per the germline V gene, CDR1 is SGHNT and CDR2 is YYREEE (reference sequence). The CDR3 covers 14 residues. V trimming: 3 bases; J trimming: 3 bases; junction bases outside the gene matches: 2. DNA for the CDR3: TGTGCCAGCAGCTACGGGACAGGGGGCTACGAGCAGTACTTC. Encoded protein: CASSYGTGGYEQYF.

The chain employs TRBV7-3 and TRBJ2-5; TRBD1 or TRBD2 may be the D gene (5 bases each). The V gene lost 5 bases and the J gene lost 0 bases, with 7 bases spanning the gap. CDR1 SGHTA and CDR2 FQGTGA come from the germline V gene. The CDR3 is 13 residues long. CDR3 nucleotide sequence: TGTGCCAGCAGCCAGGGACACCAAGAGACCCAGTACTTC. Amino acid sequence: CASSQGHQETQYF.

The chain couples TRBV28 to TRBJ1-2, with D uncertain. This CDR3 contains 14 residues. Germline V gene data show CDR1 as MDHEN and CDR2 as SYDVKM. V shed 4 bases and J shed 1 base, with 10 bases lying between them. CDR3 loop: CASSSLGDNYGYTF. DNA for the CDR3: TGTGCCAGCAGTTCATTGGGTGATAACTATGGCTACACCTTC.

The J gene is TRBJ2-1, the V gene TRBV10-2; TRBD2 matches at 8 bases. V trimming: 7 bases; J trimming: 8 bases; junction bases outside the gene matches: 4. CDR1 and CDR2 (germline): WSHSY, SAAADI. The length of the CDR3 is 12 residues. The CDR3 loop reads CASKGGGYEQFF. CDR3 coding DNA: TGCGCCAGCAAGGGCGGGGGGTATGAGCAGTTCTTC.

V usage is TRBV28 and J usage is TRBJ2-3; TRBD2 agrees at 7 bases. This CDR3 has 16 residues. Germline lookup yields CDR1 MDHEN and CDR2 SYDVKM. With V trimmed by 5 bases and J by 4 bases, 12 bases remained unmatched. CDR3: CASSSRDPAGADTQYF. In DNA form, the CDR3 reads TGTGCCAGCAGTAGCCGGGACCCGGCGGGGGCAGATACGCAGTATTTT.

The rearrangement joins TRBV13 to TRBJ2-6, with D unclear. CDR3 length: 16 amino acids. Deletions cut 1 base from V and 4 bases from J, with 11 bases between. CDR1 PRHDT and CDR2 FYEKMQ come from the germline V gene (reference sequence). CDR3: CASSLVGTLGANVLTF. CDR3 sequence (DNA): TGTGCCAGCAGCTTAGTGGGCACTCTCGGGGCCAACGTCCTGACTTTC. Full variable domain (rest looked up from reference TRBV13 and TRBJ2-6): AAGVIQSPRHLIKEKRETATLKCYPIPRHDTVYWYQQGPGQDPQFLISFYEKMQSDKGSIPDRFSAQQFSDYHSELNMSSLELGDSALYFCASSLVGTLGANVLTFGAGSRLTVL.